The present T cell receptor (beta chain) was sequenced within a study of cytomegalovirus exposure and HLA in healthy donors. As for the study in general: Genotyping showed roughly 76% of hundreds of donors falling in the Caucasian-associated ancestry cluster. The study's findings and limits: Accurate prediction of most subjects' HLA-A and HLA-B alleles from TCR beta sequences was reported. In a later analysis, TCR beta V- and J-gene trimming showed a link to a missense DCLRE1C variant.

Turning to this clone: The antigen is undetermined.

The PCR employed 60 Vbeta primers together with 13 Jbeta primers. Source study methods: Tens of millions of unique TCR beta chains, 9.5 million to 11 million of them shared, were counted by a later analysis. Profiling relied on immunoSEQ multiplex PCR, and the TCRdb table lists in-frame clones only, not all of them. That table gives V, J and clone size, and the DNA gave D and trimming. The sample holds about 110,000 clones, more than 65% seen once. The receptor's source is a male donor in good health and CMV-seronegative. Sequences were obtained from PBMCs.

The DNA of the CDR3 is TGTGCCAGCAGGACTAGCGGGAGTCATGAGCAGTTCTTC. This gives the protein CASRTSGSHEQFF. This chain uses TRBV6-5 with TRBJ2-1; 12 bases align to TRBD2. The trim removed 6 bases at V and 8 bases at J, leaving 2 bases unmatched. There are 13 residues in the CDR3. The germline V gene encodes CDR1 MNHEY and CDR2 SVGAGI.